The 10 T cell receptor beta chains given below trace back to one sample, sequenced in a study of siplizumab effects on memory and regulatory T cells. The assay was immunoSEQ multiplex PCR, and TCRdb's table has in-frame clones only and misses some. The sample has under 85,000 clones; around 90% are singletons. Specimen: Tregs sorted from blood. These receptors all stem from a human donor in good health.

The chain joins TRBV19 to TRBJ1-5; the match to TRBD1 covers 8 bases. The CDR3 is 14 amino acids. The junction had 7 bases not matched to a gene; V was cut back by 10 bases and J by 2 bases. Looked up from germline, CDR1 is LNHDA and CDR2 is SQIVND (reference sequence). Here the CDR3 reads CATTGEEGNQPQHF. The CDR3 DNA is TGTGCCACGACAGGGGAAGAGGGCAATCAGCCCCAGCATTTT.

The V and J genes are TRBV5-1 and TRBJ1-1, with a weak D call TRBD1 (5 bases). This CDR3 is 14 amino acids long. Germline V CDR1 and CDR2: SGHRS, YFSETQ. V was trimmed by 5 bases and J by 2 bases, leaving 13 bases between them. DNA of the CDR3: TGCGCCAGCAGACTTGCGACAGTTAACACTGAAGCTTTCTTT. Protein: CASRLATVNTEAFF.

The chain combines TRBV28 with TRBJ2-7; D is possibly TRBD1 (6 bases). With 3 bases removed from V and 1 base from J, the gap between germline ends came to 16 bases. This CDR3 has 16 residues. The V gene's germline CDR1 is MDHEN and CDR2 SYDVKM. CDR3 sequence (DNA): TGTGCCAGCAGTTTTTATAGGGACATACGGTCCTACGAGCAGTACTTC. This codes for CASSFYRDIRSYEQYF.

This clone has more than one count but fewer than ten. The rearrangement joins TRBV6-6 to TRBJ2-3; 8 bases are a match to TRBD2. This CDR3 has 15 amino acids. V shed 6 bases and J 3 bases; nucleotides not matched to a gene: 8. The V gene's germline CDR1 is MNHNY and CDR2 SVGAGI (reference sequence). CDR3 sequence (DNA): TGTGCCAGCAGGCCCATAGCGGGGCGAACAGATACGCAGTATTTT. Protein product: CASRPIAGRTDTQYF.

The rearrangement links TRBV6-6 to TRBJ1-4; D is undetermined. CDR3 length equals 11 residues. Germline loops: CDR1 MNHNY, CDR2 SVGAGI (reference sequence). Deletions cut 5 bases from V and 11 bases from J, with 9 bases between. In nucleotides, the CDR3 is TGTGCCAGCAGTCCGGACCAGAAACTGTTTTTT. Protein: CASSPDQKLFF.

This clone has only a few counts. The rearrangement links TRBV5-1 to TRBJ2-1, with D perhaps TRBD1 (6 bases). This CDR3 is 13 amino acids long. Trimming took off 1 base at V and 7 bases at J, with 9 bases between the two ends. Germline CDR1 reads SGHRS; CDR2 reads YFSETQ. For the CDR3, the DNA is TGCGCCAGCAGCTTGACAGGGACAAATGAGCAGTTCTTC. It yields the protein CASSLTGTNEQFF. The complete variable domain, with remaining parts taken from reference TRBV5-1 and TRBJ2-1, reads KAGVTQTPRYLIKTRGQQVTLSCSPISGHRSVSWYQQTPGQGLQFLFEYFSETQRNKGNFPGRFSGRQFSNSRSEMNVSTLELGDSALYLCASSLTGTNEQFFGPGTRLTVL.

The CDR3 loop reads CASSKTGLAAQETQYF. CDR3 nucleotides: TGTGCCAGCAGCAAAACCGGACTAGCGGCACAAGAGACCCAGTACTTC. V is TRBV9 and J is TRBJ2-5; 10 bases match TRBD2. Per germline, CDR1 SGDLS and CDR2 YYNGEE. V dropped 4 bases and J dropped 2; count of bases not matched to a gene: 8. The CDR3 contains 16 residues.

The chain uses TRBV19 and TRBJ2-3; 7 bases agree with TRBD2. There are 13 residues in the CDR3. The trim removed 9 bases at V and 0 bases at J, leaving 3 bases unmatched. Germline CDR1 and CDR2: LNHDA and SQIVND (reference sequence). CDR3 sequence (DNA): TGTGCCAGCAGCGGGACTAGCACAGATACGCAGTATTTT. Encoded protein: CASSGTSTDTQYF. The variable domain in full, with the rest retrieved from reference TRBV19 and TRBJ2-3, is DGGITQSPKYLFRKEGQNVTLSCEQNLNHDAMYWYRQDPGQGLRLIYYSQIVNDFQKGDIAEGYSVSREKKESFPLTVTSAQKNPTAFYLCASSGTSTDTQYFGPGTRLTVL.

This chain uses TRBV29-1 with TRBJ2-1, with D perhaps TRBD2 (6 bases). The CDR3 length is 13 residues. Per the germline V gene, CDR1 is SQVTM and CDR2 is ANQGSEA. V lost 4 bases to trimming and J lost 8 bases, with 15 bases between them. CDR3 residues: CSVVPGVWDEQFF. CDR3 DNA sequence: TGCAGCGTTGTGCCGGGAGTCTGGGATGAGCAGTTCTTC.

The CDR3 sequence: CASSSRGVHEQFF. Written as DNA, the CDR3 is TGTGCCAGCAGCTCTCGGGGGGTTCATGAGCAGTTCTTC. The V and J genes are TRBV7-9 and TRBJ2-1; 7 bases are shared with TRBD2. The length of the CDR3 is 13 residues. V lost 4 bases to trimming and J lost 8 bases; unmatched junction nucleotides: 5. In germline, CDR1 is SEHNR, CDR2 FQNEAQ (reference sequence).